This entry lists 23 T cell receptor beta chains sequenced from one sample in a study of CD8 T cells in Susac syndrome. Random hexamers were used to reverse transcribe about 0.5 to 1 ug of RNA. TCRdb reprocessed the immunoSEQ multiplex PCR reads via MiXCR and lists one record per CDR3 protein. The sample contains some 240,000 distinct CDR3 sequences, 96% of which appear only once. Sequencing used CD4+ T cells from PBMCs. The receptors come from a human donor with Susac syndrome.

The chain carries TRBV9 and TRBJ2-1, with D perhaps TRBD2 (5 bases). The CDR3 covers 17 residues. Trimming cost V 4 bases and J 0 bases, with 17 bases left between them. Germline CDR1 SGDLS, CDR2 YYNGEE. The DNA for the CDR3 is TGTGCCAGCAGCATCTCCCTTAGCGCAAGCTCCTACAATGAGCAGTTCTTC. As protein: CASSISLSASSYNEQFF. Full variable domain (rest looked up from reference TRBV9 and TRBJ2-1): DSGVTQTPKHLITATGQRVTLRCSPRSGDLSVYWYQQSLDQGLQFLIQYYNGEERAKGNILERFSAQQFPDLHSELNLSSLELGDSALYFCASSISLSASSYNEQFFGPGTRLTVL.

This chain links TRBV20-1 with TRBJ2-5; perhaps TRBD2 as D (5 bases). CDR1 DFQATT and CDR2 SNEGSKA come from the germline V gene (reference sequence). The CDR3 is 14 residues long. Trimming left V 6 bases short and J 5 bases short, with 19 bases between. The CDR3 nucleotides are TGCAGTGCAGCCTCAGGAGGCGTCGCGGAGACCCAGTACTTC. Protein sequence: CSAASGGVAETQYF.

The V gene is TRBV6-5, the J gene TRBJ2-7, with D possibly matching TRBD1 (6 bases). Germline V gene sequence: CDR1 MNHEY, CDR2 SVGAGI. The CDR3 totals 15 residues. Trimming cost V 2 bases and J 0 bases, with 11 bases left between them. The chain's CDR3 is CASSYDGDTSYEQYF. The CDR3 bases are TGTGCCAGCAGTTACGACGGGGACACCTCCTACGAGCAGTACTTC.

The chain is built from TRBV12-3 or TRBV12-4 and TRBJ1-5, with D possibly matching TRBD1 (6 bases). The CDR3 runs to 13 residues. V was cut by 6 bases and J by 4 bases, with 10 bases left in between. The CDR3 region is CASRRGVNQPQHF. CDR3 DNA sequence: TGTGCCAGCAGGAGGGGGGTGAATCAGCCCCAGCATTTT.

The chain couples TRBV25-1 to TRBJ2-7, with D perhaps TRBD2 (5 bases). CDR3 size: 16 residues. Germline CDR1 and CDR2: MGHDK and SYGVNS. V was clipped by 5 bases and J by 0 bases, with 17 bases between them. The CDR3 DNA sequence: TGTGCCAGCAGTTCCCTTAGCGTGGGCGGCTCCTACGAGCAGTACTTC. Translating it yields CASSSLSVGGSYEQYF.

This CDR3 reads CASSYAVTSPAHEQYF. DNA of the CDR3: TGTGCCAGCAGTTACGCTGTGACTAGCCCGGCACACGAGCAGTACTTC. V and J are TRBV6-6 and TRBJ2-7, with 7 bases that match TRBD2. Germline V gives CDR1 MNHNY, CDR2 SVGAGI (reference sequence). The CDR3 runs to 16 residues. V was clipped by 2 bases and J by 5 bases; unmatched bases: 12.

The chain couples TRBV5-4 to TRBJ2-4; D remains unclear. The V and J ends lost 0 bases and 10 bases respectively, with 11 bases between them. The CDR3 is made up of 13 amino acids. The germline V gene has CDR1 SGHNT and CDR2 YYREEE (reference sequence). The CDR3 region has the DNA TGTGCCAGCAGCTTGGCCTCCGCGCCAATTCAGTACTTC. Protein product: CASSLASAPIQYF.

This clonotype was detected once. The rearrangement joins TRBV18 to TRBJ1-1; a weak D match, TRBD1 (6 bases). There are 16 residues in the CDR3. The V and J ends lost 5 bases and 0 bases respectively, with 16 bases between them. Germline CDR1 reads KGHSH; CDR2 reads LQKENI. The CDR3 protein is CASSEGGQRVNTEAFF. The CDR3 DNA sequence: TGTGCCAGCTCAGAAGGGGGGCAACGGGTGAACACTGAAGCTTTCTTT.

The rearrangement uses TRBV27 and TRBJ2-7; D gene unclear. The CDR3 runs 15 residues. Looked up from germline, CDR1 is MNHEY and CDR2 is SMNVEV (reference sequence). Trimming pared 6 bases from V and 0 bases from J, leaving 15 bases between. The CDR3 DNA sequence: TGTGCCAGCAGCTCCCGGACGCCTAGCTCCTACGAGCAGTACTTC. Translated, it gives CASSSRTPSSYEQYF.

The chain recombines TRBV6-5 with TRBJ2-6; D not certain. The CDR3 sequence is 14 residues long. CDR1 is MNHEY, CDR2 SVGAGI, per germline. Trimming cost V 4 bases and J 1 base, with 5 bases left between them. CDR3 sequence (DNA): TGTGCCAGCAGTTCCAGATCTGGGGCCAACGTCCTGACTTTC. Its protein product is CASSSRSGANVLTF.

This clonotype was observed a single time. The chain is built from TRBV20-1 and TRBJ1-1; a possible D gene is TRBD1 (5 bases). This CDR3 is built from 11 residues. Trimming took 8 bases from V and 4 from J, leaving 11 bases between them. Germline V lookup: CDR1 DFQATT, CDR2 SNEGSKA (reference sequence). CDR3 nucleotides: TGCAGTTCCTGGGGGAGCACTGAAGCTTTCTTT. It yields the protein CSSWGSTEAFF.

This clonotype was seen only once. The chain is built from TRBV29-1 and TRBJ1-1; 10 positions agree with TRBD1. V lost 5 bases, J lost 1 base, and 7 bases stayed unmatched. The CDR3 is 15 amino acids. Germline CDR1 reads SQVTM; CDR2 reads ANQGSEA. The CDR3 region is CSVRQGAVANTEAFF. CDR3 sequence (DNA): TGCAGCGTTCGACAGGGGGCTGTGGCGAACACTGAAGCTTTCTTT.

The gene calls are TRBV12-3 or TRBV12-4 and TRBJ1-3; D remains unclear. V was shortened by 5 bases and J by 0 bases, with 5 bases between the two germline ends. The CDR3 consists of 13 residues. The CDR3: CASSPTSGNTIYF. Written as DNA, the CDR3 is TGTGCCAGCAGTCCGACCTCTGGAAACACCATATATTTT.

The rearrangement links TRBV4-2 to TRBJ2-3; 10 bases align to TRBD1. V shed 1 base, J shed 6 bases, and the junction held 7 bases outside the gene matches. CDR1 LGHNA and CDR2 YNFKEQ come from the germline V gene. The CDR3 loop spans 16 amino acids. The CDR3 is CASSQVGTGEGDTQYF. The CDR3 DNA sequence: TGTGCCAGCAGCCAAGTGGGGACAGGGGAAGGGGATACGCAGTATTTT.

This rearrangement joins TRBV24-1 to TRBJ2-5, with D unclear. In germline, CDR1 is KGHDR, CDR2 SFDVKD. The CDR3 contains 13 residues. With 3 bases removed from V and 4 bases from J, the gap between germline ends came to 8 bases. CDR3 amino acids: CATSDPGRETQYF. Written as DNA, the CDR3 is TGTGCCACCAGTGATCCGGGCCGAGAGACCCAGTACTTC.

J is TRBJ1-1 and V is TRBV30; TRBD1 might be the D (6 bases). CDR3 length equals 15 residues. V lost 3 bases and J lost 6, with 20 bases in between. Germline V gene data show CDR1 as GTSNPN and CDR2 as SVGIG (reference sequence). The CDR3 coding sequence is TGTGCCTGGAGACCCCGTGGCAGGGACACAGCTGAAGCTTTCTTT. Protein sequence: CAWRPRGRDTAEAFF.

V usage is TRBV15 and J usage is TRBJ2-2; no reliable D call. The germline V and J ends were trimmed by 1 base and 1 base, with 10 bases remaining between them. CDR1 is LNHNV and CDR2 is YYDKDF in the germline V gene (reference sequence). The length of the CDR3 is 16 residues. Here the CDR3 DNA reads TGTGCCACCAGCAGAGTCGGCCGGATGAACACCGGGGAGCTGTTTTTT. This gives the protein CATSRVGRMNTGELFF.

The genes are TRBV5-1 and TRBJ2-1, with D possibly TRBD1 on 5 matching bases. The CDR3 totals 15 residues. V dropped 3 bases and J dropped 0 bases, with 10 bases sitting between them. CDR1 and CDR2 (germline): SGHRS, YFSETQ. CDR3 DNA sequence: TGCGCCAGCAGCTGGGGCCAGCCCTCCTACAATGAGCAGTTCTTC. Residues: CASSWGQPSYNEQFF.

The chain employs TRBV13 and TRBJ1-5; possible D gene TRBD1, 6 bases. The CDR3 has 14 residues. Trimming stripped 5 bases from V and 5 bases from J, with 13 bases between. Germline V CDR1 and CDR2: PRHDT, FYEKMQ (reference sequence). CDR3 DNA: TGTGCCAGCAGCCTACAGGGCTATCATCAGCCCCAGCATTTT. Protein: CASSLQGYHQPQHF. Drawing the rest from reference TRBV13 and TRBJ1-5, the complete variable domain is AAGVIQSPRHLIKEKRETATLKCYPIPRHDTVYWYQQGPGQDPQFLISFYEKMQSDKGSIPDRFSAQQFSDYHSELNMSSLELGDSALYFCASSLQGYHQPQHFGDGTRLSIL.

This sequence joins TRBV29-1 and TRBJ2-2, with 8 bases aligning to TRBD1. This CDR3 contains 13 residues. Per germline, CDR1 SQVTM and CDR2 ANQGSEA. V shed 4 bases, J shed 7 bases, and the junction held 5 bases outside the gene matches. CDR3 region: CSVAPGTGGELFF. The CDR3 DNA sequence: TGCAGCGTTGCTCCTGGGACAGGCGGGGAGCTGTTTTTT.

A single count supports this clonotype. The J gene is TRBJ2-1, the V gene TRBV5-1, with D possibly TRBD1 on 6 matching bases. The CDR3 spans 12 residues. Germline values: CDR1 SGHRS, CDR2 YFSETQ. V was shortened by 3 bases and J by 15 bases, with 16 bases between the two germline ends. Here the CDR3 DNA reads TGCGCCAGCAGCTCTACAGGGATTAATCGGTTCTTC. It specifies CASSSTGINRFF.

The chain is built from TRBV23-1 and TRBJ2-2; 8 bases map to TRBD1. TRBV23-1 is marked as an open reading frame, function uncertain. The V gene end was trimmed by 0 bases and the J gene end by 4 bases; junction bases not matched to a gene: 10. CDR3 length: 18 residues. CDR3 amino acids: CASSQSAQGARGTGELFF. CDR3 bases: TGCGCCAGCAGTCAATCTGCTCAGGGGGCGCGGGGCACCGGGGAGCTGTTTTTT.

The chain links TRBV20-1 to TRBJ2-7; TRBD2 agrees at 7 bases. The CDR3 has 15 amino acids. V lost 6 bases to trimming and J lost 3 bases; unmatched junction nucleotides: 14. Germline V lookup: CDR1 DFQATT, CDR2 SNEGSKA (reference sequence). CDR3 protein: CSAGLRAGLSYEQYF. CDR3 bases: TGCAGTGCCGGTCTCAGAGCGGGACTTAGCTACGAGCAGTACTTC.